A single sample gave rise to the 15 T cell receptor beta chains below, sequenced in a study of TIL therapy for anti-PD-1-resistant metastatic lung cancer. Time point here: pre-treatment sample, taken before nivolumab and TIL therapy. Most excised metastases sampled were pleural nodules or supraclavicular lymph nodes. This was the immunoSEQ v3 assay. This table comes from immunoSEQ multiplex PCR, and its TCRdb copy is limited to in-frame clones, with some not included. The sample yields over 20,000 clones, over 60% seen once. The sample here was tumor tissue, taken at baseline. All receptors derive from a person aged 25 to 80 with non-small cell lung cancer.

The gene calls are TRBV6-5 and TRBJ1-6; D not certain. Looked up from germline, CDR1 is MNHEY and CDR2 is SVGAGI. CDR3 length: 12 residues. The V gene lost 4 bases and the J gene lost 7 bases, with 5 bases spanning the gap. DNA of the CDR3: TGTGCCAGCAGTTCCGGGAATTCACCCCTCCACTTT. This sequence encodes CASSSGNSPLHF.

This clone was picked up one time. The chain has TRBV11-2 and TRBJ2-2, with TRBD2 identical over 8 bases. The CDR3 totals 17 residues. The junction had 5 bases not matched to a gene; V was cut back by 1 base and J by 1 base. Germline V CDR1 and CDR2: SGHAT, FQNNGV. In DNA form, the CDR3 reads TGTGCCAGCAGCTTAGTAGGTCTAGCGGGGAACACCGGGGAGCTGTTTTTT. Translation gives CASSLVGLAGNTGELFF.

The chain has TRBV7-2 and TRBJ1-6; TRBD1 might be the D (5 bases). The CDR3 is 14 residues long. Germline CDR1 reads SGHTA; CDR2 reads FQGNSA. The V and J ends lost 1 base and 8 bases respectively, with 9 bases between them. The CDR3 bases are TGTGCCAGCAGCTTAGTTGACAGAGATTCACCCCTCCACTTT. It codes for CASSLVDRDSPLHF.

The CDR3: CASSQTGAGYTF. CDR3 sequence (DNA): TGTGCCAGCAGTCAGACAGGGGCAGGCTACACCTTC. This rearrangement joins TRBV7-6 to TRBJ1-2, with 8 bases aligning to TRBD1. V was clipped by 6 bases and J by 8 bases; unmatched bases: 5. This CDR3 spans 12 amino acids. Per the germline V gene, CDR1 is SGHVS and CDR2 is FNYEAQ.

The chain combines TRBV9 with TRBJ2-4, with 8 bases fitting TRBD1. Unmatched junction bases numbered 7, after V lost 0 bases and J lost 5 bases. Germline CDR1 SGDLS, CDR2 YYNGEE. The CDR3 consists of 16 residues. The CDR3 DNA is TGTGCCAGCAGCGTAGAGGCAGGGGGCTGGCAAAACATTCAGTACTTC. It specifies CASSVEAGGWQNIQYF. Full variable domain (rest looked up from reference TRBV9 and TRBJ2-4): DSGVTQTPKHLITATGQRVTLRCSPRSGDLSVYWYQQSLDQGLQFLIQYYNGEERAKGNILERFSAQQFPDLHSELNLSSLELGDSALYFCASSVEAGGWQNIQYFGAGTRLSVL.

This clone was found once. V usage is TRBV14 and J usage is TRBJ2-1; 15 bases match TRBD2. CDR1 is SGHDN, CDR2 FVKESK, per germline. J lost 0 bases, V lost 2 bases, and 8 bases had no gene match. CDR3 length: 20 amino acids. The CDR3 DNA is TGTGCCAGCAGCCAAAGGCTCGGACTAGCGGGGGGGAGCTCCTACAATGAGCAGTTCTTC. It encodes CASSQRLGLAGGSSYNEQFF.

The V and J genes are TRBV30 and TRBJ2-7; tentative D call: TRBD2 (7 bases). Per germline, CDR1 GTSNPN and CDR2 SVGIG (reference sequence). Deletions cut 1 base from V and 0 bases from J, with 10 bases between. The CDR3 is made up of 14 amino acids. Written as DNA, the CDR3 is TGTGCCTGGAGTGAGGGGGGGCCCTCCTACGAGCAGTACTTC. Residues: CAWSEGGPSYEQYF.

This clone was detected only a few times. The chain couples TRBV11-2 to TRBJ2-7; 7 positions agree with TRBD1. The V gene end was trimmed by 0 bases and the J gene end by 4 bases; junction bases not matched to a gene: 6. CDR3 size: 15 residues. Germline assignment: CDR1 SGHAT and CDR2 FQNNGV. The CDR3 protein is CASSLESGDRYEQYF. DNA for the CDR3: TGTGCCAGCAGCTTAGAGTCCGGGGACAGATACGAGCAGTACTTC.

J is TRBJ2-2 and V is TRBV5-1; D is uncertain. V was pared by 2 bases and J by 2 bases, with 4 bases between. CDR3 length: 13 residues. From germline, CDR1 is SGHRS and CDR2 YFSETQ. In nucleotides, the CDR3 is TGCGCCAGCAGCTTTATTAACACCGGGGAGCTGTTTTTT. Residues: CASSFINTGELFF.

This sequence joins TRBV11-3 and TRBJ2-7; 9 bases align to TRBD1. V was pared by 5 bases and J by 6 bases, with 8 bases of the junction left unmatched. Germline CDR1 is SGHNT and CDR2 is YENEEA. The CDR3 has 14 residues. This chain's CDR3 is CASSPRQGVGEQYF. Here the CDR3 DNA reads TGTGCCAGCAGCCCAAGACAGGGGGTCGGCGAGCAGTACTTC. The variable domain in full, with the rest retrieved from reference TRBV11-3 and TRBJ2-7, is EAGVVQSPRYKIIEKKQPVAFWCNPISGHNTLYWYLQNLGQGPELLIRYENEEAVDDSQLPKDRFSAERLKGVDSTLKIQPAELGDSAVYLCASSPRQGVGEQYFGPGTRLTVT.

This chain connects TRBV2 to TRBJ2-5, with TRBD1 as a possible D gene (6 bases). The CDR3 length is 13 residues. Germline CDR1 and CDR2: SNHLY and FYNNEI. Trimming shortened V by 6 bases and J by 4 bases, and 12 bases separated the two germline ends. The CDR3 loop reads CASSQDRGETQYF. CDR3 coding DNA: TGTGCCAGCAGCCAGGACAGAGGAGAGACCCAGTACTTC.

As DNA, the CDR3 is TGTGCCAGCAGCTCAATTGGGCAGTACGAGCAGTACTTC. Translated: CASSSIGQYEQYF. The genes are TRBV7-2 and TRBJ2-7; unclear D gene. Germline V lookup: CDR1 SGHTA, CDR2 FQGNSA. This CDR3 comprises 13 residues. V was shortened by 4 bases and J by 4 bases, with 11 bases between the two germline ends. The whole variable domain, filled in from reference TRBV7-2 and TRBJ2-7, reads GAGVSQSPSNKVTEKGKDVELRCDPISGHTALYWYRQSLGQGLEFLIYFQGNSAPDKSGLPSDRFSAERTGGSVSTLTIQRTQQEDSAVYLCASSSIGQYEQYFGPGTRLTVT.

The chain employs TRBV11-2 and TRBJ2-5; 15 nucleotides align to TRBD2. With 5 bases clipped from V and 5 bases from J, the junction kept 3 bases outside the gene matches. CDR3 length equals 15 residues. Germline loops: CDR1 SGHAT, CDR2 FQNNGV. CDR3 residues: CASSTGTSGGETQYF. CDR3 nucleotides: TGTGCCAGCAGCACCGGGACTAGCGGGGGGGAGACCCAGTACTTC. The full variable domain, rest sourced from reference TRBV11-2 and TRBJ2-5, is EAGVAQSPRYKIIEKRQSVAFWCNPISGHATLYWYQQILGQGPKLLIQFQNNGVVDDSQLPKDRFSAERLKGVDSTLKIQPAKLEDSAVYLCASSTGTSGGETQYFGPGTRLLVL.

This clone was counted once. The V call is TRBV10-3, the J call TRBJ2-1, with 9 bases identical to TRBD1. This CDR3 has 14 amino acids. Germline CDR1 is ENHRY and CDR2 is SYGVKD. Unmatched junction bases numbered 5, after V lost 6 bases and J lost 5 bases. CDR3 coding DNA: TGTGCCATCAGGGGAGACAGGGGGGACAATGAGCAGTTCTTC. Translation gives CAIRGDRGDNEQFF.

A few counts support this clone. J is TRBJ2-3 and V is TRBV11-3; TRBD1 aligns across 10 bases. CDR3 length: 16 amino acids. Germline V gives CDR1 SGHNT, CDR2 YENEEA. The V gene end was trimmed by 4 bases and the J gene end by 3 bases; junction bases not matched to a gene: 7. In nucleotides, the CDR3 is TGTGCCAGCAGCTCTTCTCGACAGGGGGCGACAGATACGCAGTATTTT. This gives the protein CASSSSRQGATDTQYF.